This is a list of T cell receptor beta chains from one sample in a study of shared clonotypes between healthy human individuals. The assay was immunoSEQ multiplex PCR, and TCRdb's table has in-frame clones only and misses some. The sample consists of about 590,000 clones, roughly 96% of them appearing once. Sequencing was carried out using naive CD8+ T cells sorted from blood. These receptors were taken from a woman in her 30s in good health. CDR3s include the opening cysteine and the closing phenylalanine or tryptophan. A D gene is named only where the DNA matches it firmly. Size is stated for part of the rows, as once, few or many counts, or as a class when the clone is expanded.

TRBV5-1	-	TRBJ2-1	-	CASSLVEQGYNEQFF	TGCGCCAGCAGCTTGGTGGAGCAAGGGTACAATGAGCAGTTCTTC
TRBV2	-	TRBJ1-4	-	CASSSHIATNEKLFF	TGTGCCAGCAGTTCTCACATCGCAACTAATGAAAAACTGTTTTTT
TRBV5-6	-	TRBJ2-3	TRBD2	CASSPESVAGGLDTQYF	TGTGCCAGCAGCCCAGAGTCCGTAGCGGGAGGGTTAGATACGCAGTATTTT
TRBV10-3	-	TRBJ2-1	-	CAISDLAASNEQFF	TGTGCCATCAGTGATTTAGCGGCGAGCAATGAGCAGTTCTTC
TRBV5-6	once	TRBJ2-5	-	CASSLALKETQYF	TGTGCCAGCAGCTTGGCTCTGAAAGAGACCCAGTACTTC
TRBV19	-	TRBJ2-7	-	CASSTQSSYEQYF	TGTGCCAGTAGTACCCAAAGCTCCTACGAGCAGTACTTC
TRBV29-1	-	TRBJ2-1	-	CSVEGGVATGNEQFF	TGCAGCGTTGAAGGGGGGGTAGCGACGGGGAATGAGCAGTTCTTC
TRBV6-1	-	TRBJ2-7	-	CASSEGWRPNYEQYF	TGTGCCAGCAGTGAAGGATGGCGACCGAACTACGAGCAGTACTTC
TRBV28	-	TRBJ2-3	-	CASSLSSSTDTQYF	TGTGCCAGCAGTTTATCCTCTAGCACAGATACGCAGTATTTT
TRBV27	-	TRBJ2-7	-	CASSLLGASYEQYF	TGTGCCAGCAGTTTACTCGGGGCCTCCTACGAGCAGTACTTC
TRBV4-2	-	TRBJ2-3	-	CASSQAVRDTQYF	TGTGCCAGCAGCCAAGCAGTAAGGGATACGCAGTATTTT
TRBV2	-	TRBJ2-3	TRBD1	CASSAGQRSTDTQYF	TGTGCCAGCAGTGCGGGACAGAGGAGCACAGATACGCAGTATTTT
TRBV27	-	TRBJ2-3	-	CASIITDTQYF	TGTGCCAGCATTATCACAGATACGCAGTATTTT
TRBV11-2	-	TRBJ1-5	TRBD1	CASSLELGTGGFRGNQPQHF	TGTGCCAGCAGCTTAGAACTCGGGACAGGGGGATTTAGGGGCAATCAGCCCCAGCATTTT
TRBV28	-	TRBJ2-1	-	CATLAYNEQFF	TGTGCCACCCTGGCCTACAATGAGCAGTTCTTC
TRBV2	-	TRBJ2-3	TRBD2	CASSDLAGGREQYF	TGTGCCAGCAGTGATCTAGCGGGAGGGCGGGAGCAGTATTTT
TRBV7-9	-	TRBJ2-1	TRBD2	CASSPSGSPYNEQFF	TGTGCCAGCAGCCCTAGCGGGAGCCCCTACAATGAGCAGTTCTTC
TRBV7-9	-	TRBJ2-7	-	CASRRSDSYEQYF	TGTGCCAGCAGGCGGAGTGACTCCTACGAGCAGTACTTC
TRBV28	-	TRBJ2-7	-	CASSEFGFEQYF	TGTGCCAGCAGTGAATTTGGTTTCGAGCAGTACTTC
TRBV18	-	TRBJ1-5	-	CASSPIGGGQPQHF	TGTGCCAGCTCACCAATCGGGGGCGGTCAGCCCCAGCATTTT
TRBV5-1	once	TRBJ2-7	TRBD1	CASSMGTGTGGSYEQYF	TGCGCCAGCAGCATGGGGACCGGGACAGGGGGCTCCTACGAGCAGTACTTC
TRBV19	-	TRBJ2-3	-	CASKSADTQYF	TGTGCCAGTAAATCGGCAGATACGCAGTATTTT
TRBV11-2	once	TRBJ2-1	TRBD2	CASSLDGGRRGEQFF	TGTGCCAGCAGCCTCGATGGCGGGAGGAGAGGTGAGCAGTTCTTC
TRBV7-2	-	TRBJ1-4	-	CASSRGGTNEKLFF	TGTGCCAGCAGCCGCGGCGGAACTAATGAAAAACTGTTTTTT
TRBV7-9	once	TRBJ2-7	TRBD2	CASSLGKGLAEIPYEQYF	TGTGCCAGCAGCTTGGGGAAGGGACTAGCGGAAATACCCTACGAGCAGTACTTC
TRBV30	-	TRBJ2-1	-	CAWSVHRGHDEQFF	TGTGCCTGGAGTGTACATCGGGGGCATGATGAGCAGTTCTTC
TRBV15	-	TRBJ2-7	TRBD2	CATSSRYGGSYEQYF	TGTGCCACCAGCAGTCGGTACGGGGGGTCCTACGAGCAGTACTTC
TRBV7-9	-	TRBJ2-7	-	CASSAPAAGEQYF	TGTGCCAGCAGCGCCCCAGCGGCGGGTGAGCAGTACTTC
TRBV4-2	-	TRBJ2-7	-	CASSLGSGQYYEQYF	TGTGCCAGCAGCCTAGGGTCAGGCCAATACTACGAGCAGTACTTC
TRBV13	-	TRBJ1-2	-	CASSLGGFINYGYTF	TGTGCCAGCAGCTTAGGAGGGTTCATTAACTATGGCTACACCTTC
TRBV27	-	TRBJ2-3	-	CASRVGTVNTDTQYF	TGTGCCAGCAGGGTTGGGACCGTAAATACAGATACGCAGTATTTT
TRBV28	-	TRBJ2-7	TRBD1	CASSPWTGAHEQYF	TGTGCCAGCAGTCCCTGGACAGGGGCCCACGAGCAGTACTTC
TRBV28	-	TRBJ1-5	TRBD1	CASRRTGTSNQPQHF	TGTGCCAGCAGGCGGACAGGGACGAGCAATCAGCCCCAGCATTTT
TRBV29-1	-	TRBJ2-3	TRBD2	CSVELAGQETDTQYF	TGCAGCGTTGAGCTAGCGGGCCAGGAGACAGATACGCAGTATTTT
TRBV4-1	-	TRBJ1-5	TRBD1	CASSYDQGDQPQHF	TGCGCCAGCAGCTACGATCAGGGGGATCAGCCCCAGCATTTT
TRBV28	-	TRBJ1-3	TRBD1	CASSNQGAGNTIYF	TGTGCCAGCAGTAACCAGGGGGCTGGAAACACCATATATTTT
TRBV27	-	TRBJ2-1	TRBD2	CASSSGTSGNNEQFF	TGTGCCAGCAGCAGTGGGACTAGCGGAAACAATGAGCAGTTCTTC
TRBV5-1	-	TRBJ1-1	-	CASSLVSEVTEAFF	TGCGCCAGCAGCTTGGTTTCGGAAGTCACTGAAGCTTTCTTT
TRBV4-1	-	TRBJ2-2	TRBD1	CASSQELDRGTGELFF	TGCGCCAGCAGCCAAGAGCTGGACAGGGGCACCGGGGAGCTGTTTTTT
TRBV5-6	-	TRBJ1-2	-	CASSLSDSLPYGYTF	TGTGCCAGCAGCTTGAGTGACAGCCTCCCCTATGGCTACACCTTC
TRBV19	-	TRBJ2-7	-	CASSPGQGRGYEQYF	TGTGCCAGTAGCCCCGGGCAGGGGCGAGGCTACGAGCAGTACTTC
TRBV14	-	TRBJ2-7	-	CASSQDGGIQEKTYEQYF	TGTGCCAGCAGCCAAGATGGGGGAATTCAGGAGAAGACCTACGAGCAGTACTTC
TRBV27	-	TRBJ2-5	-	CASSSTGPEYF	TGTGCCAGCAGTTCCACAGGGCCTGAGTACTTC
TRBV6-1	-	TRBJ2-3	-	CASSEASMGFVGAWTQYF	TGTGCCAGCAGTGAAGCATCGATGGGCTTCGTGGGGGCGTGGACGCAGTATTTT
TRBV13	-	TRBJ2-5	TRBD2	CASSAGTSGQETQYF	TGTGCCAGCAGCGCCGGGACTAGCGGACAAGAGACCCAGTACTTC
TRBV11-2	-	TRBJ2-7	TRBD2	CASSPTSGFNYEQYF	TGTGCCAGCAGTCCCACTAGCGGTTTCAACTACGAGCAGTACTTC
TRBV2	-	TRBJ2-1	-	CASKGIAGNEQFF	TGTGCCAGCAAGGGGATAGCAGGCAATGAGCAGTTCTTC
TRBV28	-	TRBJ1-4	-	CASSLSLQAQGQKLFF	TGTGCCAGCAGTTTATCCTTACAAGCGCAAGGGCAAAAACTGTTTTTT
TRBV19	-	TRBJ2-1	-	CASSIEGLLYNEQFF	TGTGCCAGTAGTATAGAGGGACTCCTCTACAATGAGCAGTTCTTC
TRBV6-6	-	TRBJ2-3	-	CASSYSTPSDTQYF	TGTGCCAGCAGTTACTCAACCCCCTCCGATACGCAGTATTTT
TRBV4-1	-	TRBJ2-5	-	CASSQGGRVETQYF	TGCGCCAGCAGCCAGGGGGGGCGGGTCGAGACCCAGTACTTC
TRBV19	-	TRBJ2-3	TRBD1	CASSTIDRGRPNTDTQYF	TGTGCCAGTAGTACTATCGACAGGGGACGCCCGAACACAGATACGCAGTATTTT
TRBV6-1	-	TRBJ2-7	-	CASSEAVTPSSYEQYF	TGTGCCAGCAGTGAAGCGGTAACCCCAAGCTCCTACGAGCAGTACTTC